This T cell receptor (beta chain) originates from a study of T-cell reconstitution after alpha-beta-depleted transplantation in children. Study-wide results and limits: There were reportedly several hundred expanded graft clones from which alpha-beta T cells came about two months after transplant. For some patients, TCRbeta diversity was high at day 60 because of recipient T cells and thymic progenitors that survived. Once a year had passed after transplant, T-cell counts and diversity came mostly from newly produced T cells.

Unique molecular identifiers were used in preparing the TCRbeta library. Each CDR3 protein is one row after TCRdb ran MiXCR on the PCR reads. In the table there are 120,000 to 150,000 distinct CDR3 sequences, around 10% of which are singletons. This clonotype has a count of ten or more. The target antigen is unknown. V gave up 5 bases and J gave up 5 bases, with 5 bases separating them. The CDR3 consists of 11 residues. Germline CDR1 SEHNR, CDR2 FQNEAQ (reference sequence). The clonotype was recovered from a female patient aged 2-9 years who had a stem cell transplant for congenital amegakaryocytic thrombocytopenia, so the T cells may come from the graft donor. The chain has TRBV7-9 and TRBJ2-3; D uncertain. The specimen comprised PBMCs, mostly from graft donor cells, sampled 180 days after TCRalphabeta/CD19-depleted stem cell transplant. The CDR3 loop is CASSVRDTQYF. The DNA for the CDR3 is TGTGCCAGCAGCGTTAGAGATACGCAGTATTTT.